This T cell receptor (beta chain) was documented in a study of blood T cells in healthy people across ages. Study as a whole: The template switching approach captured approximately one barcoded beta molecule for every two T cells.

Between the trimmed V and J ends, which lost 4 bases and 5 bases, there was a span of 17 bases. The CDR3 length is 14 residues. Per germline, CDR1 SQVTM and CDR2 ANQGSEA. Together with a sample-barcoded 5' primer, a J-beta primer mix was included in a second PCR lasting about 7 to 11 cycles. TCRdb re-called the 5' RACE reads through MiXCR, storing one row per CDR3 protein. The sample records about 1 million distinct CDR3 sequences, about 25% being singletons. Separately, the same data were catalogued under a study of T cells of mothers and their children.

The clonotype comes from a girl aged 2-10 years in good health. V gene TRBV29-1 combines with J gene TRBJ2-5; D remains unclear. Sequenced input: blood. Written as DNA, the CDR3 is TGCAGCGTTGCACCTAGTAATAACGAGGAGACCCAGTACTTC. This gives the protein CSVAPSNNEETQYF.